This TCR beta chain originates from a study of T cell repertoires in cytomegalovirus infection. Across the study: Public signatures in TCR beta pointed to CMV infection and matching HLA type. Study-wide findings and caveats: Cumulative frequency of public TCR beta families picked out carriers of CMV plus the relevant HLA. Dominating the ex vivo response were HLA-C-restricted CMV-specific TCR beta clonotypes.

This clonotype has a handful of counts. Its antigen remains unidentified. TCRdb analysed the reads with MiXCR anew, one entry per CDR3 protein. The sample carries more than 400,000 distinct CDR3 sequences, less than 30% recorded once. V dropped 7 bases and J dropped 1; count of bases not matched to a gene: 9. CDR3 length: 17 amino acids. The germline CDR1 and CDR2 sequences are MNHNS and SASEGT. The TCR comes from a human donor in good health (CMV status not recorded). Some clones in this sample may be carry-over from other donors' samples. This chain joins TRBV6-1 and TRBJ2-2, with 10 bases identical to TRBD2. Specimen: PBMCs. As DNA, the CDR3 is TGTGCCAGCAATAGACGTCGGACTAGCGGGAACACCGGGGAGCTGTTTTTT. Translating gives CASNRRRTSGNTGELFF.